This TCR beta chain was profiled in a study of T cell responses to AZD1222 COVID-19 vaccine. On the study more broadly: Second-dose schedules of about 4 or about 12 weeks were combined. Study-level points and caveats: The sample set comprised mostly white British donors with more females, and clonal diversity was possibly underestimated. The study reported that nearly half of spike-specific TCRs target unmutated variant regions.

Profiling relied on immunoSEQ multiplex PCR, and the TCRdb table lists in-frame clones only, not all of them. The sample yields over 120,000 clones, more than 90% seen once. Details on this clone: Its antigen is currently unknown.

This CDR3 is 19 amino acids long. Per the germline V gene, CDR1 is MNHNS and CDR2 is SASEGT. V was clipped by 3 bases and J by 1 base; unmatched bases: 11. This TCR came from an adult in good health. The chain employs TRBV6-1 and TRBJ2-2; 10 bases line up with TRBD2. Sequenced here: peripheral blood, sampled on day 0 of AZD1222 vaccination. The CDR3 here is CASSDLGIRLAGNTGELFF. Written as DNA, the CDR3 is TGTGCCAGCAGTGATCTAGGAATCCGACTAGCGGGGAACACCGGGGAGCTGTTTTTT.